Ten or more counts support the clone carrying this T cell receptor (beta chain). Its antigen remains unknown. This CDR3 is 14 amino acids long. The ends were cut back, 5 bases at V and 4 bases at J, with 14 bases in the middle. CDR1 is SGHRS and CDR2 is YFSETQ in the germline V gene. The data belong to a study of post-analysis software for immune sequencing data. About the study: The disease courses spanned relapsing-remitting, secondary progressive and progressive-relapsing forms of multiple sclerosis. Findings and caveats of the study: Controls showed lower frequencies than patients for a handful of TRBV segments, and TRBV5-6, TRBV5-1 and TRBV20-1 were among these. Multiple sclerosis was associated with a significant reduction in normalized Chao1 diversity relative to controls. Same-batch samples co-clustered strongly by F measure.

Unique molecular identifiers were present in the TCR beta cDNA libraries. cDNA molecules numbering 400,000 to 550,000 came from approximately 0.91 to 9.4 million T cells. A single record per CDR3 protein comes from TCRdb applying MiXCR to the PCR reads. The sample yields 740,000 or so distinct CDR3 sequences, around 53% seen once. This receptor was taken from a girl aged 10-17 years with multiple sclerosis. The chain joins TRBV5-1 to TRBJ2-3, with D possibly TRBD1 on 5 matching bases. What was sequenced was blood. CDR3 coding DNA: TGCGCCAGCAGAGCCGTGCAGGGTTCAGATACGCAGTATTTT. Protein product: CASRAVQGSDTQYF.